This T cell receptor (beta chain) was profiled in a study of PD-1 blockade in classical Hodgkin lymphoma. The CDR3 has 14 residues. Germline V lookup: CDR1 KGHSH, CDR2 LQKENI. V shed 3 bases and J shed 7 bases, with 13 bases lying between them. Comment on this clone: What it binds is not known.

The study's findings and limits: Newly diagnosed patients were reported to exhibit reduced baseline TCR diversity relative to healthy donors. Compared with baseline, CD4+ but not CD8+ TCR diversity had risen significantly by C4D1.

Sequencing used immunoSEQ multiplex PCR; TCRdb keeps in-frame clones, though not all of them. The sample comprises approximately 73,000 clones, 85% to 95% of which are singletons, and 6.5% to 8% rests with the top ten. Patients all relapsed after autologous stem cell transplantation, and there was variation in brentuximab vedotin exposure. This clonotype was sampled from a human donor with classical Hodgkin lymphoma. The J gene is TRBJ1-5, the V gene TRBV18, with D maybe TRBD1 (6 bases). The sample here was peripheral blood mononuclear cells (PBMCs), taken at baseline. This CDR3 reads CASSPRTVDQPQHF. CDR3 DNA sequence: TGTGCCAGCTCACCGCGGACAGTCGACCAGCCCCAGCATTTT.